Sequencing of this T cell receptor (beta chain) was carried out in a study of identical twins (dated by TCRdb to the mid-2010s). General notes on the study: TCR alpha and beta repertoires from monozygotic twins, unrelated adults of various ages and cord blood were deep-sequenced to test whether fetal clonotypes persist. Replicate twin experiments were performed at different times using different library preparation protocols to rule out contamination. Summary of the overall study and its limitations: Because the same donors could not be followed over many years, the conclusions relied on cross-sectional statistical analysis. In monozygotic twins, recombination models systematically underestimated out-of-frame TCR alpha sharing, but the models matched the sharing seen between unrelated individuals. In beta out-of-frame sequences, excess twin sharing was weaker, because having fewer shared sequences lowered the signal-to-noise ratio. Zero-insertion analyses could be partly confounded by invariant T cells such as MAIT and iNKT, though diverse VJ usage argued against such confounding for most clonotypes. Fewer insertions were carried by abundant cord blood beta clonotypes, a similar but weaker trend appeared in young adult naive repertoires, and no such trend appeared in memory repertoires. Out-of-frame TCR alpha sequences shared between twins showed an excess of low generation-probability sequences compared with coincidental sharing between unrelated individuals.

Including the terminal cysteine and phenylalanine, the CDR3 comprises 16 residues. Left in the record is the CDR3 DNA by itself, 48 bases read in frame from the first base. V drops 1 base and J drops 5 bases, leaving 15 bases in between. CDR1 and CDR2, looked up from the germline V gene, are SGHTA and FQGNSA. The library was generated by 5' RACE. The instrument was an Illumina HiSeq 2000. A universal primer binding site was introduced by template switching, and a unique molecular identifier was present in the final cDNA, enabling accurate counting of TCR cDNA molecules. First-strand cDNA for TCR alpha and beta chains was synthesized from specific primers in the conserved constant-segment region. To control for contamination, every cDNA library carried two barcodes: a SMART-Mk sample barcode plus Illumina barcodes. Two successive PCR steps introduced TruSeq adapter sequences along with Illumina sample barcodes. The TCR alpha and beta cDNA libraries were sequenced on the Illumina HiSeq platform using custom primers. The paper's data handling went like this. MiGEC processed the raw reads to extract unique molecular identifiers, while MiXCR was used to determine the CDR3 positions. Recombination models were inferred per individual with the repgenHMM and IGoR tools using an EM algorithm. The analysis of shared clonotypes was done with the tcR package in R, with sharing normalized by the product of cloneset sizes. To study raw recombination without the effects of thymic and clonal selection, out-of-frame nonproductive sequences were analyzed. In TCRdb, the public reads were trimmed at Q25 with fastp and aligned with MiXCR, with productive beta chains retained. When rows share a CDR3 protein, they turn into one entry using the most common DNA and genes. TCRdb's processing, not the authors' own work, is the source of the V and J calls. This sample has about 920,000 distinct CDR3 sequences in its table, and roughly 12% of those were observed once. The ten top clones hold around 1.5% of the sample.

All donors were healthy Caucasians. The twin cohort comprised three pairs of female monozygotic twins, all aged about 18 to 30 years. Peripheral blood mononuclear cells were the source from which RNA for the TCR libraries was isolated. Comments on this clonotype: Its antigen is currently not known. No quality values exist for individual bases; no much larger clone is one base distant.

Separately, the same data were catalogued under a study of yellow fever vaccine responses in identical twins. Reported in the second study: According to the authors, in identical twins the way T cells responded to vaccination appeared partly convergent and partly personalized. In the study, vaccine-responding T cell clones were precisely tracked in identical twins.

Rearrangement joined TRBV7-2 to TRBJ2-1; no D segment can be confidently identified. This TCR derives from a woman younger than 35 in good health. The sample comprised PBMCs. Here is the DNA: TGTGCCAGCAGCTTAGAAGGACGTAGTAGGGACAATGAGCAGTTCTTC. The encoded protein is CASSLEGRSRDNEQFF.